The present T cell receptor (beta chain) was sequenced within a study of T-cell memory formation after mild COVID-19. Overall study: The two donors had largely donor-specific TCR clusters.

Overall study findings and caveats: The SARS-CoV-2 specificity of second-wave clones reaching peak at day 37 remained unverified. Shrinking CD4+ clones were chiefly CM and EM; CD8+ ones were chiefly EMRA.

The V end was cut by 4 bases, the J end by 5 bases, with 5 bases between. The CDR3 has 11 amino acids. Germline V gene data show CDR1 as DFQATT and CDR2 as SNEGSKA (reference sequence). Many counts were recorded for this clonotype. The antigen is undetermined. After 5'RACE with constant-segment primers, TCR alpha and TCR beta cDNA libraries carrying sample barcodes and UMIs were obtained. TCRdb ran MiXCR on the 5' RACE reads and lists one entry per CDR3 protein. The table has about 250,000 distinct CDR3 sequences, just over 15% seen once. This sequence originates from an adult woman who had mild COVID-19 (a few samples of this study predate the infection). Cell type and time point are not known. Sequenced: PBMCs or a T cell subset sorted from them (not recorded which). This chain connects TRBV20-1 to TRBJ1-4; the D is unclear. The CDR3 reads CSATFNEKLFF. In nucleotides, the CDR3 is TGCAGTGCTACCTTCAATGAAAAACTGTTTTTT.